These 7 T cell receptor beta chains came from one sample sequenced in a study of cytomegalovirus exposure and HLA in healthy donors. PCR involved 60 Vbeta and 13 Jbeta primers. Clones were read by immunoSEQ multiplex PCR, and TCRdb kept only the in-frame ones, dropping some. The data contain about 96,000 clones, 65% to 75% of them seen just once; the ten biggest clones take up 3%. Sequenced input: PBMCs. These receptors were taken from a female donor in good health and CMV-seropositive.

The chain uses TRBV4-2 and TRBJ2-7, with 14 bases lining up with TRBD2. The CDR3 has 15 residues. CDR1 is LGHNA and CDR2 is YNFKEQ in the germline V gene. V trimming: 8 bases; J trimming: 5 bases; junction bases outside the gene matches: 8. The CDR3 loop is CASATRTSGRNEQYF. In DNA, the CDR3 is TGTGCCAGCGCCACCCGGACTAGCGGGAGGAACGAGCAGTACTTC.

The V call is TRBV28, the J call TRBJ1-4; 7 bases line up with TRBD1. The CDR3 is 14 amino acids. CDR1 is MDHEN and CDR2 is SYDVKM in the germline V gene. V trimming: 7 bases; J trimming: 5 bases; junction bases outside the gene matches: 7. The CDR3 DNA reads TGTGCCAGCACCCCAGGGGGACGGAATGAAAAACTGTTTTTT. Protein sequence: CASTPGGRNEKLFF.

As concerns this clone: One end of the junction varies from germline; a read error may be responsible. The V and J genes are TRBV7-7 and TRBJ2-1; 12 bases line up with TRBD2. Germline V lookup: CDR1 SSHAT, CDR2 FNYEAQ (reference sequence). The CDR3 spans 16 residues. CDR3 DNA sequence: TGTGCTAGCAGCCCCCGGACTAGCGGGGCATACAATGAGCAGTTCTTC. It specifies CASSPRTSGAYNEQFF. The full variable domain, its missing parts supplied by reference TRBV7-7 and TRBJ2-1, is GAGVSQSPRYKVTKRGQDVTLRCDPISSHATLYWYQQALGQGPEFLTYFNYEAQPDKSGLPSDRFSAERPEGSISTLTIQRTEQRDSAMYRCASSPRTSGAYNEQFFGPGTRLTVL.

V and J are TRBV30 and TRBJ2-1; 10 positions match TRBD1. V shed 5 bases, J shed 14 bases, and the junction held 9 bases outside the gene matches. The CDR3 has 12 residues. CDR1 and CDR2 from the germline V gene are GTSNPN and SVGIG (reference sequence). The CDR3 region is CAWGRYGTGEFF. The CDR3 region has the DNA TGTGCCTGGGGGAGGTACGGGACAGGGGAGTTCTTC.

This clone was observed a few times. The V call is TRBV2, the J call TRBJ1-2, with D possibly TRBD1 on 6 matching bases. Trimming pared 4 bases from V and 7 bases from J, leaving 10 bases between. The CDR3 is 12 residues long. The germline CDR1 and CDR2 sequences are SNHLY and FYNNEI. This CDR3 is CASSGHRAGYTF. The CDR3 DNA sequence: TGTGCCAGCAGTGGTCACAGGGCTGGCTACACCTTC.

The chain employs TRBV28 and TRBJ1-5; D gene ambiguous. The germline V gene has CDR1 MDHEN and CDR2 SYDVKM. Deletions cut 7 bases from V and 0 bases from J, with 13 bases between. This CDR3 spans 15 amino acids. The CDR3 region has the DNA TGTGCCAGCACAAGCGGCGACCATAGCAATCAGCCCCAGCATTTT. It translates to CASTSGDHSNQPQHF.

This clone was picked up a small number of times. This sequence joins TRBV7-2 and TRBJ1-1, with a weak D call TRBD1 (6 bases). The CDR3 spans 12 residues. Germline V gives CDR1 SGHTA, CDR2 FQGNSA. Trimming took off 5 bases at V and 7 bases at J, with 11 bases between the two ends. The CDR3 coding sequence is TGTGCCAGCAGCCAGGGGAGGGGTGAAGCTTTCTTT. Amino acids: CASSQGRGEAFF.